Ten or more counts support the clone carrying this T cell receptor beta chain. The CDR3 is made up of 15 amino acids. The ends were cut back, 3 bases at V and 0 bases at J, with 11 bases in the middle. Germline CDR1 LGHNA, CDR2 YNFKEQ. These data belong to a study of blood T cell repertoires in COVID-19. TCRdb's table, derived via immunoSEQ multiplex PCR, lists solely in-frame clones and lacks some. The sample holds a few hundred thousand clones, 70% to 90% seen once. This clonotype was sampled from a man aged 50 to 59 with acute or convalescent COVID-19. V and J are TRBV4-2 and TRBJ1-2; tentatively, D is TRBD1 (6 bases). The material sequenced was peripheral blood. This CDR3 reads CASSHDRLANYGYTF. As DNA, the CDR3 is TGTGCCAGCAGCCACGACAGGCTAGCTAACTATGGCTACACCTTC.